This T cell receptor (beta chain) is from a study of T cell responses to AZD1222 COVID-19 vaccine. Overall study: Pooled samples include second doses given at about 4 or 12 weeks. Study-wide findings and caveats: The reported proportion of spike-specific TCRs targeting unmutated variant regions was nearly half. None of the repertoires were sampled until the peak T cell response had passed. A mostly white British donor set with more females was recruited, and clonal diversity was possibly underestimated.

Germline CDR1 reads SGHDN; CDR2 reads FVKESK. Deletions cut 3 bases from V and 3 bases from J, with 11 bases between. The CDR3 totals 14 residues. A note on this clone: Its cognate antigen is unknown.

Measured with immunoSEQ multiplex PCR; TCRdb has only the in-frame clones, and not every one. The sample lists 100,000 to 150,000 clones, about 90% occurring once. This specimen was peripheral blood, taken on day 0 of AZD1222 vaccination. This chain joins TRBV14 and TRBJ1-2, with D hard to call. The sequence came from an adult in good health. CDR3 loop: CASSHRWPDYGYTF. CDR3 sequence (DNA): TGTGCCAGCAGCCACCGTTGGCCAGACTATGGCTACACCTTC.